These 18 T cell receptor beta chains were all obtained from the same sample, sequenced in a study of early T cells in non-severe SARS-CoV-2 infection. TCRdb passed the 5' RACE reads through MiXCR, listing each CDR3 protein once. In the table there are about 110,000 distinct CDR3 sequences, roughly 12% of which are singletons. The specimen was whole blood. The receptor source for this set is an adult who was a healthcare worker with PCR-confirmed SARS-CoV-2 infection or an uninfected control (not recorded which).

This clonotype occurred many times. This sequence joins TRBV12-3 or TRBV12-4 and TRBJ2-3; unclear D gene. Trimming left V 1 base short and J 8 bases short, with 7 bases between. The CDR3 runs 12 residues. The CDR3 nucleotides are TGTGCCAGCAGTTTAGATCTGGCTACGCAGTATTTT. Protein sequence: CASSLDLATQYF.

In this sample, this clonotype turned up a few times. This chain connects TRBV29-1 to TRBJ1-5; D unresolved. Trimming removed 4 bases from V and 4 bases from J, with 8 bases in between. The CDR3 spans 12 residues. CDR1 is SQVTM, CDR2 ANQGSEA, per germline. The CDR3, as DNA: TGCAGCGTTGGGGCAGCTAATCAGCCCCAGCATTTT. Translated, it gives CSVGAANQPQHF.

The sample holds many counts of this clonotype. The rearrangement uses TRBV28 and TRBJ2-7; D is uncertain. Trimming removed 1 base at V and 6 bases at J, with 4 bases between. The CDR3 is 11 residues long. The germline CDR1 and CDR2 sequences are MDHEN and SYDVKM. CDR3 region: CASSLLSEQYF. The DNA for the CDR3 is TGTGCCAGCAGTTTATTGTCCGAGCAGTACTTC.

The chain carries TRBV19 and TRBJ1-4; 8 positions agree with TRBD1. This CDR3 has 13 residues. Germline CDR1 reads LNHDA; CDR2 reads SQIVND (reference sequence). V shed 5 bases, J shed 11 bases, and the junction held 7 bases outside the gene matches. In DNA form, the CDR3 reads TGTGCCAGTAGTCCGCGGACAGGGAGGAAACTGTTTTTT. This codes for CASSPRTGRKLFF.

The table lists this clonotype with many counts. The rearrangement links TRBV7-3 to TRBJ2-1; D not resolved. V was pared by 0 bases and J by 6 bases, with 6 bases between. Per germline, CDR1 SGHTA and CDR2 FQGTGA. CDR3 length equals 13 residues. CDR3 in amino acids: CASSLTALNEQFF. Here the CDR3 DNA reads TGTGCCAGCAGCTTAACCGCCCTCAATGAGCAGTTCTTC.

This clonotype was detected many times. The chain recombines TRBV10-3 with TRBJ2-5, with 9 bases lining up with TRBD1. The CDR3 runs 13 residues. V gave up 7 bases and J gave up 6 bases; unmatched junction bases: 6. Germline V lookup: CDR1 ENHRY, CDR2 SYGVKD. In nucleotides, the CDR3 is TGTGCCATCACTCCTGGACAGGGGCAGACCCAGTACTTC. Encoded protein: CAITPGQGQTQYF.

The table lists this clonotype with a few counts. The chain recombines TRBV9 with TRBJ2-2; D is uncertain. CDR3 length: 13 amino acids. Trimming took 2 bases from V and 7 from J, leaving 9 bases between them. Per the germline V gene, CDR1 is SGDLS and CDR2 is YYNGEE. The CDR3 DNA reads as TGTGCCAGCAGCGTGTACTCTAGCGGGGAGCTGTTTTTT. Amino acid sequence: CASSVYSSGELFF.

This clonotype has ten or more counts. One end of the junction fails to match germline, which may point to a read error. The V gene is TRBV5-1, the J gene TRBJ2-5; the D is unclear. The CDR3 has 11 amino acids. CDR1 and CDR2 from the germline V gene are SGHRS and YFSETQ. In nucleotides, the CDR3 is TGTGCCAGCAGCTCCCAAGAGACCCAGTACTTC. Translated: CASSSQETQYF.

The chain links TRBV2 to TRBJ1-1, with TRBD1 matching over 11 bases. V gave up 8 bases and J gave up 0 bases; unmatched junction bases: 20. From germline, CDR1 is SNHLY and CDR2 FYNNEI. This CDR3 comprises 20 residues. Here the CDR3 reads CASHVITRTGGLSMNTEAFF. DNA for the CDR3: TGTGCCAGCCACGTGATTACTCGGACAGGGGGCTTGAGTATGAACACTGAAGCTTTCTTT.

Ten or more counts support this clonotype. The chain is built from TRBV15 and TRBJ1-6; 7 nucleotides align to TRBD1. The ends lost 8 bases at V and 7 bases at J; junction bases unmatched: 11. The germline V gene encodes CDR1 LNHNV and CDR2 YYDKDF (reference sequence). The CDR3 has 15 amino acids. The chain's CDR3 is CATGQDRSWNSPLHF. For the CDR3, the DNA is TGTGCCACCGGACAGGATCGTAGTTGGAATTCACCCCTCCACTTT.

The table lists this clonotype with many counts. V gene TRBV25-1 combines with J gene TRBJ2-3; D not resolved. Trimming left V 2 bases short and J 1 base short, with 4 bases between. Germline CDR1 and CDR2: MGHDK and SYGVNS. This CDR3 is 13 amino acids long. The CDR3 DNA reads TGTGCCAGCAGTGAAATGGGCACAGATACGCAGTATTTT. This encodes CASSEMGTDTQYF.

The table lists this clonotype with a few counts. The V gene is TRBV2, the J gene TRBJ2-1; 8 bases agree with TRBD1. Trimming removed 8 bases from V and 5 bases from J; junction bases left unmatched: 11. The CDR3 covers 15 residues. Per the germline V gene, CDR1 is SNHLY and CDR2 is FYNNEI. The chain's CDR3 is CASVFPGGRDNEQFF. The CDR3 DNA reads as TGTGCCAGCGTTTTCCCAGGGGGCCGCGACAATGAGCAGTTCTTC.

This chain uses TRBV5-6 with TRBJ1-1; the D is unclear. The V and J ends lost 7 bases and 0 bases respectively, with 13 bases between them. The CDR3 is 14 amino acids. The germline CDR1 and CDR2 sequences are SGHDT and YYEEEE. The chain's CDR3 is CASRSTAMNTEAFF. The DNA for the CDR3 is TGTGCCAGCCGGAGTACGGCCATGAACACTGAAGCTTTCTTT.

This clonotype appeared many times. V and J are TRBV18 and TRBJ2-5, with unresolved D. The V and J ends lost 8 bases and 1 base respectively, with 8 bases between them. This CDR3 spans 12 amino acids. CDR1 and CDR2 (germline): KGHSH, LQKENI. The CDR3 DNA sequence: TGTGCCAGCAGCCCCCTCCAAGAGACCCAGTACTTC. Translating it yields CASSPLQETQYF.

Regarding this clonotype: Just one base apart from a much larger clone, this may be a read error. It is likely a read error, because the conserved phenylalanine at the end of the CDR3 is missing. V is TRBV28 and J is TRBJ2-7; possible D gene TRBD2, 6 bases. V gave up 3 bases and J gave up 3 bases, with 24 bases separating them. Germline V CDR1 and CDR2: MDHEN, SYDVKM. The CDR3 extends over 18 amino acids. Here the CDR3 reads CASSLGPPSRGDFYEQYL. The CDR3 DNA reads as TGTGCCAGCAGTTTGGGTCCCCCGTCTCGAGGGGACTTCTACGAGCAGTACCTC.

The chain couples TRBV6-5 to TRBJ2-5; 7 nucleotides match TRBD2. Germline lookup yields CDR1 MNHEY and CDR2 SVGAGI. This CDR3 contains 14 residues. J was trimmed by 1 base and V by 6 bases; bases with no gene match: 5. CDR3 region: CASSTWGGQETQYF. DNA of the CDR3: TGTGCCAGCAGCACGTGGGGGGGCCAAGAGACCCAGTACTTC.

There are many counts of this clonotype. The chain combines TRBV6-5 with TRBJ1-2; 9 bases match TRBD1. There are 15 residues in the CDR3. From germline, CDR1 is MNHEY and CDR2 SVGAGI. V shed 4 bases, J shed 4 bases, and the junction held 7 bases outside the gene matches. The CDR3: CASSSRDRVIYGYTF. The CDR3 DNA reads as TGTGCCAGCAGTTCTAGGGACAGGGTTATCTATGGCTACACCTTC.

This clonotype was counted at least ten times. V gene TRBV7-3 combines with J gene TRBJ2-3; D is ambiguous. CDR1 and CDR2 from the germline V gene are SGHTA and FQGTGA. This CDR3 has 12 amino acids. The germline V and J ends were trimmed by 5 bases and 5 bases, with 8 bases remaining between them. In nucleotides, the CDR3 is TGTGCCAGCAGCCAAGTTATAGATACGCAGTATTTT. Residues: CASSQVIDTQYF.